This is a list of T cell receptor beta chains from one sample in a study of cytomegalovirus exposure and HLA in healthy donors. Data came from immunoSEQ multiplex PCR; TCRdb stores just in-frame clones and leaves some out. This sample yields 150,000 to 200,000 clones, of which under 85% are seen a single time; under 2.5% belongs to the top ten. Sequences were obtained from PBMCs. The source is a human donor in good health. The CDR3 runs from the conserved cysteine through the conserved F or W. The D gene is left open where the match is weak. Clone size appears in some rows only: once, few, many, or a class for an expanded clone.

>.|.|12|TRBV29-1|.
CSVERGNYEQYF
>.|TRBJ2-2|18|TRBV6-4|TRBD2
CASSDSGAGGVNTGELFF
>few|TRBJ1-6|14|TRBV4-1|.
CASSQEGGGSPLHF
>.|TRBJ1-3|13|TRBV29-1|TRBD1
CSVLGQGTNTIYF
>.|TRBJ1-3|14|TRBV5-1|.
CASSKDDSQNTIYF
>.|TRBJ2-7|15|TRBV19|TRBD1
CASSMSRQGPYEQYF
>.|TRBJ1-4|14|TRBV5-6|.
CASSSFVVLEKLFF
>.|TRBJ1-2|14|TRBV6-5|TRBD1
CASSYGQGGGGYTF
>.|TRBJ1-2|15|TRBV29-1|TRBD1
CSVEDLSGGNCGYTF
>.|TRBJ1-2|14|TRBV7-9|.
CASSLEPRYYGYTF
>.|TRBJ1-2|16|TRBV7-9|.
CASSPWAGRANYGYTF
>.|TRBJ1-6|15|TRBV7-9|TRBD1
CASRSPDRGGSPLHF
>.|TRBJ1-2|13|TRBV29-1|.
CSVEVEQTYGYTF
>.|TRBJ2-7|14|TRBV7-9|TRBD1
CASSKTGGPYEQYF
>once|TRBJ2-7|13|TRBV6-5|.
CASRQGGGSEQYF
>.|TRBJ1-6|14|TRBV7-2|.
CASSLDRVFSPLHF
>.|TRBJ2-7|14|TRBV9|TRBD1
CASSPRTGTYEQYF
>.|TRBJ2-3|15|TRBV10-3|TRBD2
CAISEPGGPTDTQYF
>.|TRBJ1-2|15|TRBV10-3|.
CAISEMAGRGYGYTF
>.|TRBJ1-1|16|TRBV28|TRBD1
CASSPGTGMTNTEAFF
>.|TRBJ2-5|15|TRBV19|TRBD2
CASSMLAGGGETQYF
>few|TRBJ2-7|13|TRBV11-3|.
CASSLGQNYEQYF
>few|TRBJ1-2|14|TRBV2|TRBD1
CASSEGTGAGGYTF
>.|TRBJ1-1|14|TRBV5-1|.
CASSLFGGGTEAFF
>.|TRBJ2-5|15|TRBV18|.
CASSPVTVSQETQYF
>.|TRBJ1-6|15|TRBV30|.
CAWSRMSSYNSPLHF
>few|TRBJ2-1|15|TRBV6-4|TRBD2
CASSDRGGGYNEQFF
>.|TRBJ2-3|18|TRBV12-5|TRBD2
CASGLVRGLAASTDTQYF
>.|TRBJ2-1|15|TRBV18|.
CASSPRPGEGPEQFF
>.|TRBJ1-1|15|TRBV15|TRBD1
CATLAGGIGDTEAFF
>.|TRBJ1-6|13|TRBV27|.
CASSPVGLGPLHF
>.|TRBJ1-3|14|TRBV7-3|TRBD1
CASSPGGSGNTIYF
>few|TRBJ1-1|13|TRBV5-1|.
CASSLGRGLEAFF
>.|TRBJ1-1|13|TRBV4-1|.
CASSQDRGTEAFF
>few|TRBJ1-2|14|TRBV27|TRBD1
CASRGTGTNYGYTF
>.|TRBJ1-2|13|TRBV2|.
CASSEWQNYGYTF
>.|TRBJ1-5|13|TRBV6-1|TRBD1
CASRGTEYQPQHF
>.|TRBJ1-1|16|TRBV15|.
CATSRDRIRGNTEAFF
>once|TRBJ2-7|15|TRBV5-4|TRBD1
CASSFTGGLYYEQYF
>.|TRBJ2-1|11|TRBV4-3|.
CASSQAGEQFF
>.|TRBJ2-1|14|TRBV6-5|TRBD1
CASSSWTGYNEQFF
>once|TRBJ1-5|15|TRBV7-2|TRBD1
CASSLVGTGNQPQHF
>.|.|14|TRBV19|TRBD1
CASRRGQGTSEQYF
>.|TRBJ1-2|16|TRBV9|.
CASSVMFETDSYGYTF
>.|TRBJ2-5|18|TRBV9|.
CASSGLGGPWGEQETQYF
>once|TRBJ1-1|17|TRBV19|TRBD1
CASSPDRGQKFDTEAFF